A selection of T cell receptor beta chains follows, all from one sample in a study of cytomegalovirus exposure and HLA in healthy donors. TCRdb's copy holds only in-frame clones and misses some; the assay was immunoSEQ multiplex PCR. The profile shows over 130,000 clones, 61% of them singletons. The sample taken for sequencing was PBMCs. These receptors were taken from a male donor in good health and CMV-seronegative. Both conserved end residues are part of each CDR3. The order of the fields is J gene, D gene, V gene, CDR3 protein. D genes are given only for firm matches.

TRBJ2-3 | TRBD2 | TRBV6-5 | CASRDSGLTDTQYF
TRBJ1-3 | . | TRBV2 | CASSSLGNTIYF
TRBJ2-2 | TRBD2 | TRBV7-3 | CASGLAGGTNTGELFF
TRBJ1-6 | . | TRBV9 | CASSALSAYNSPLHF
TRBJ2-7 | . | TRBV7-2 | CASSYRYDSYEQYF
TRBJ2-5 | TRBD1 | TRBV13 | CASSLAGTGLYF
TRBJ2-4 | . | TRBV2 | CASRRLGGENIQYF
TRBJ2-7 | TRBD1 | TRBV5-1 | CASSSGQEGEQYF
TRBJ2-1 | TRBD2 | TRBV5-6 | CASSLTSGGAEQFF
TRBJ2-7 | TRBD1 | TRBV7-9 | CASRRDRGPSYEQYF
TRBJ1-4 | . | TRBV30 | CAWSYGTQLQRGEKLFF
TRBJ2-3 | TRBD2 | TRBV9 | CASSVRAGSTDTQYF
TRBJ1-1 | TRBD1 | TRBV19 | CASSIDLGGMNTEAFF
TRBJ2-5 | . | TRBV30 | CAWSSGWVTQYF
TRBJ2-5 | . | TRBV15 | CATSSSETQYF
TRBJ2-1 | . | TRBV7-2 | CASSRGASANEQFF
TRBJ1-6 | . | TRBV19 | CASSIQSPGPDSSSPLHF
TRBJ2-7 | . | TRBV11-2 | CASSLPQGLSSEQYF
TRBJ1-1 | . | TRBV29-1 | CSVEGGVLMNTEAFF
TRBJ1-4 | . | TRBV6-1 | CASQQGPATNEKLFF
TRBJ1-1 | . | TRBV27 | CASTPTLGSEAFF
TRBJ2-3 | TRBD2 | TRBV7-2 | CASSLRRGGSRSDTQYF
TRBJ2-7 | . | TRBV28 | CASGGAGNSYEQYF
TRBJ1-2 | . | TRBV28 | CASSLKGVGYTF
TRBJ1-4 | TRBD1 | TRBV27 | CASSSTQGAGEKLFF
TRBJ2-7 | TRBD2 | TRBV7-8 | CASSLGGDEQYF
TRBJ2-2 | TRBD1 | TRBV5-1 | CASSRDRGSGELFF
TRBJ1-3 | . | TRBV6-5 | CASSYGGSGNTIYF
TRBJ2-7 | TRBD2 | TRBV18 | CASSQISGGAIEQYF
TRBJ2-7 | . | TRBV2 | CASTYVPEAGEQYF
TRBJ2-3 | TRBD2 | TRBV9 | CASSVLPTSGVNTDTQYF
TRBJ1-4 | . | TRBV2 | CASTREGGNEKLFF
TRBJ2-2 | . | TRBV5-1 | CASSPSGQNTGELFF
TRBJ2-1 | . | TRBV19 | CASSIVEGGANEQFF
TRBJ2-7 | . | TRBV7-9 | CASSASPGVSGGEQYF
TRBJ2-1 | . | TRBV5-1 | CASSSVLRENEQFF
TRBJ1-1 | . | TRBV5-1 | CASTLYRGTEAFF
TRBJ2-1 | TRBD2 | TRBV19 | CASSSSSGGAGYYNEQFF
TRBJ2-4 | . | TRBV7-9 | CASSPRGDSIQYF
TRBJ2-5 | . | TRBV5-6 | CASSPGQIQETQYF
TRBJ1-6 | TRBD1 | TRBV9 | CASSVAGAGGSPLHF
TRBJ2-5 | TRBD1 | TRBV28 | CASSLGTGETETQYF
TRBJ1-2 | . | TRBV18 | CASSSGGADFNYGYTF
TRBJ2-3 | TRBD1 | TRBV4-3 | CASSPQGQEADTQYF
TRBJ1-1 | . | TRBV27 | CASSSQSSGGGDTEAFF
TRBJ1-2 | TRBD1 | TRBV15 | CATSLTGGYGYTF
TRBJ1-1 | TRBD1 | TRBV5-6 | CASSPLRGGWDTEAFF